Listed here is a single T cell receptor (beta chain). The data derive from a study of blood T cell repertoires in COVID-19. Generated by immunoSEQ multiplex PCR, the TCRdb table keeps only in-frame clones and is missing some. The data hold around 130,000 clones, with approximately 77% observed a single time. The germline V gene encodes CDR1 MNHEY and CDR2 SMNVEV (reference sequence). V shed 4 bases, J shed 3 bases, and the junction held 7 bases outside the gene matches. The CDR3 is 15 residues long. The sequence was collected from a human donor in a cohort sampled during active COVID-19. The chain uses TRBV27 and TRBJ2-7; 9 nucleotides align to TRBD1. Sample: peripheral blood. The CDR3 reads CASSSTGTGFYEQYF. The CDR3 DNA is TGTGCCAGCAGTTCAACCGGGACAGGGTTCTACGAGCAGTACTTC.